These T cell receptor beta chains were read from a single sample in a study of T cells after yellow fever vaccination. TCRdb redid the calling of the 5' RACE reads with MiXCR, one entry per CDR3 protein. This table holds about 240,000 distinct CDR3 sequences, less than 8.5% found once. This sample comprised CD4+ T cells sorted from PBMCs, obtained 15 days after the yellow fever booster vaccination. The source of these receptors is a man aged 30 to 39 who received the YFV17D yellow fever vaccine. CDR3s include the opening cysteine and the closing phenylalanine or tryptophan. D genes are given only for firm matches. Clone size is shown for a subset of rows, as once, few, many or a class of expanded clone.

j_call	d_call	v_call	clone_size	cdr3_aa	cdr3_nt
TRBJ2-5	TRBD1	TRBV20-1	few	CSAFRQGIVQGTQYF	TGCAGTGCTTTTCGACAGGGGATAGTCCAAGGGACCCAGTACTTC
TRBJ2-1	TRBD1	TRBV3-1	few	CASSQVRGLGNEQFF	TGTGCCAGCAGCCAGGTCAGGGGGCTAGGGAATGAGCAGTTCTTC
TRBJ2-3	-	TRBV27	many	CASTGAAHTQYF	TGTGCCAGCACAGGGGCGGCACATACGCAGTATTTT
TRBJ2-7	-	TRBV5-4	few	CASSSLRNEQYF	TGTGCCAGCAGCTCACTACGTAACGAGCAGTACTTC
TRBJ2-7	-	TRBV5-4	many	CASSQNRDEQYF	TGTGCCAGCAGCCAAAACAGGGACGAGCAGTACTTC
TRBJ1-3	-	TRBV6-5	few	CASSYRRGVGNTIYF	TGTGCCAGCAGTTATAGGAGGGGAGTTGGAAACACCATATATTTT
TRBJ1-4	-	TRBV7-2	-	CASSPTVMKEKLFF	TGTGCCAGCAGCCCTACGGTCATGAAGGAAAAACTGTTTTTT
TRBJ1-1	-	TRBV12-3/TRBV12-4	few	CASSRTQEAFF	TGTGCCAGCAGCCGGACCCAGGAGGCTTTCTTT
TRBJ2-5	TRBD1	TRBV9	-	CASSRLQGSQETQYF	TGTGCCAGCAGCCGACTACAGGGGTCTCAAGAGACCCAGTACTTC
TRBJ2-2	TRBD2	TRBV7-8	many	CASSLGQREFGELFF	TGTGCCAGCAGCTTAGGACAGCGGGAGTTCGGGGAGCTGTTTTTT
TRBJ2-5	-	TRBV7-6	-	CASSLNPRAETQYF	TGTGCCAGCAGCTTAAATCCCAGGGCAGAGACCCAGTACTTC
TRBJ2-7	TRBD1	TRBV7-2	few	CASRRDRGKSYEQYF	TGTGCCAGCAGACGCGACAGGGGAAAATCCTACGAGCAGTACTTC
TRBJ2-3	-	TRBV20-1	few	CSARGTRAASTDTQYF	TGCAGTGCTAGAGGTACCAGGGCCGCTAGCACAGATACGCAGTATTTT